Shown below are 15 T cell receptor beta chains from a single sample sequenced in a study of lymphopenia after photon versus proton radiotherapy. Clones were sequenced by immunoSEQ multiplex PCR, and TCRdb holds only the in-frame ones, with some missing. Of around 150,000 clones in the sample, about nine tenths were seen once. Sequenced material: peripheral blood, taken from a patient treated with photon-based radiotherapy. The origin of the receptors is a man over 45 with gastric cancer.

This chain uses TRBV15 with TRBJ2-7; perhaps TRBD1 as D (6 bases). There are 13 residues in the CDR3. The V end was cut by 5 bases, the J end by 0 bases, with 8 bases between. Germline V gene lookup returns CDR1 LNHNV and CDR2 YYDKDF (reference sequence). CDR3 sequence: CATSGGHSYEQYF. DNA of the CDR3: TGTGCCACCAGCGGGGGACACTCCTACGAGCAGTACTTC.

This chain uses TRBV7-6 with TRBJ1-4, with D maybe TRBD1 (5 bases). The CDR3 is 15 amino acids. V was pared by 7 bases and J by 1 base, with 13 bases between. Germline V gives CDR1 SGHVS, CDR2 FNYEAQ. CDR3 residues: CASTRRQITNEKLFF. In nucleotides, the CDR3 is TGTGCCAGCACCAGGAGACAGATAACTAATGAAAAACTGTTTTTT.

The CDR3 sequence is CASLRRGAVKAFF. CDR3 coding DNA: TGTGCCAGCCTCAGGCGGGGGGCGGTGAAAGCTTTCTTT. The rearrangement uses TRBV28 and TRBJ1-1, with a tentative D call TRBD1 (6 bases). This CDR3 has 13 residues. The germline gives CDR1 MDHEN, CDR2 SYDVKM. V lost 8 bases, J lost 9 bases, and 19 bases lay in between.

The chain is built from TRBV29-1 and TRBJ2-2; TRBD2 aligns across 10 bases. CDR1 and CDR2 from the germline V gene are SQVTM and ANQGSEA. The junction had 4 bases not matched to a gene; V was cut back by 1 base and J by 5 bases. The CDR3 is made up of 15 amino acids. The CDR3 bases are TGCAGCGTTGAAGCGAATAGCGGGAGGACCGGGGAGCTGTTTTTT. It encodes CSVEANSGRTGELFF.

This chain uses TRBV27 with TRBJ2-2; a possible D gene is TRBD1 (5 bases). V was clipped by 0 bases and J by 0 bases, with 11 bases between them. The CDR3 has 17 residues. Germline loops: CDR1 MNHEY, CDR2 SMNVEV (reference sequence). CDR3 bases: TGTGCCAGCAGTTTATCTAACAGGCTTGCGAACACCGGGGAGCTGTTTTTT. It encodes CASSLSNRLANTGELFF.

The chain uses TRBV11-2 and TRBJ2-3; TRBD2 might be the D (6 bases). Looked up from germline, CDR1 is SGHAT and CDR2 is FQNNGV. Trimming left V 1 base short and J 2 bases short, with 10 bases between. The CDR3 contains 15 residues. This chain's CDR3 is CASSLAGVFTDTQYF. In DNA, the CDR3 is TGTGCCAGCAGCTTAGCGGGGGTCTTCACAGATACGCAGTATTTT.

CDR3 nucleotides: TGCGCCAGCAGTGATTTATACGAGCAGTACTTC. This translates into CASSDLYEQYF. The gene calls are TRBV10-1 and TRBJ2-7; D is unclear. The germline V gene has CDR1 WNHNN and CDR2 SYGVQD (reference sequence). This CDR3 spans 11 amino acids. Trimming shortened V by 3 bases and J by 4 bases, and 4 bases separated the two germline ends.

The V gene is TRBV4-2, the J gene TRBJ2-1; possibly TRBD1 or TRBD2 for D (5 bases each). This CDR3 is built from 17 residues. V lost 2 bases, J lost 5 bases, and 19 bases lay in between. The germline V gene encodes CDR1 LGHNA and CDR2 YNFKEQ. The CDR3: CASSQLKAASRDNEQFF. In DNA form, the CDR3 reads TGTGCCAGCAGCCAACTCAAGGCAGCTAGCAGGGACAATGAGCAGTTCTTC.

The chain has TRBV4-1 and TRBJ2-6, with no clear D. V dropped 1 base and J dropped 0 bases, with 7 bases sitting between them. The CDR3 is 16 residues long. The germline V gene has CDR1 MGHRA and CDR2 YSYEKL. CDR3: CASSQARPSGANVLTF. Here the CDR3 DNA reads TGCGCCAGCAGCCAAGCTCGGCCCTCTGGGGCCAACGTCCTGACTTTC.

The J gene is TRBJ2-5, the V gene TRBV27; D could derive from TRBD1 or TRBD2 (6 bases each). Germline loops: CDR1 MNHEY, CDR2 SMNVEV (reference sequence). The CDR3 has 14 residues. The V end was cut by 2 bases, the J end by 7 bases, with 14 bases between. The CDR3 is CASSLLYGGGTQYF. The DNA of the CDR3 is TGTGCCAGCAGTTTACTATATGGAGGGGGGACCCAGTACTTC.

This sequence joins TRBV5-6 and TRBJ2-7; no clear D. There are 13 residues in the CDR3. In germline, CDR1 is SGHDT, CDR2 YYEEEE. The ends were cut back, 2 bases at V and 0 bases at J, with 6 bases in the middle. CDR3 in amino acids: CASSLGASYEQYF. As DNA, the CDR3 is TGTGCCAGCAGCTTAGGCGCCTCCTACGAGCAGTACTTC.

The chain links TRBV2 to TRBJ2-1; the D gene could be TRBD1 or TRBD2 (6 bases each). This CDR3 is 15 amino acids long. Germline V gives CDR1 SNHLY, CDR2 FYNNEI. V was shortened by 0 bases and J by 2 bases, with 8 bases between the two germline ends. Here the CDR3 DNA reads TGTGCCAGCAGTGAAGCAGGGGGGACCTACAATGAGCAGTTCTTC. Residues: CASSEAGGTYNEQFF.

The rearrangement uses TRBV15 and TRBJ1-1; D unclear. This CDR3 comprises 15 residues. Trimming took off 0 bases at V and 1 base at J, with 9 bases between the two ends. In germline, CDR1 is LNHNV, CDR2 YYDKDF (reference sequence). CDR3 sequence reads: CATSRDRRQNTEAFF. The CDR3 DNA follows: TGTGCCACCAGCAGAGATCGTAGGCAGAACACTGAAGCTTTCTTT.

CDR3 protein: CASSMGETTEAFF. The CDR3 region has the DNA TGTGCCAGTAGCATGGGGGAAACCACTGAAGCTTTCTTT. V gene TRBV19 combines with J gene TRBJ1-1; a possible D gene is TRBD1 (5 bases). CDR1 is LNHDA, CDR2 SQIVND, per germline (reference sequence). This CDR3 is 13 amino acids long. The V and J ends lost 6 bases and 4 bases respectively, with 12 bases between them.

This chain connects TRBV7-3 to TRBJ2-7; D tentatively reads TRBD1 or TRBD2 (5 bases each). Germline-derived CDR1 and CDR2 are SGHTA and FQGTGA. This CDR3 spans 14 amino acids. V lost 5 bases and J lost 6, with 17 bases in between. The CDR3 sequence: CASSPGTPASEQYF. The CDR3 DNA reads as TGTGCCAGCAGCCCCGGGACCCCCGCCAGCGAGCAGTACTTC.